The present T cell receptor beta chain was sequenced within a study of a mutant IDH1 vaccine in newly diagnosed glioma. The ends lost 3 bases at V and 1 base at J; junction bases unmatched: 3. The CDR3 runs 14 residues. Germline V gives CDR1 SGDLS, CDR2 YYNGEE. The repertoire was sequenced with immunoSEQ multiplex PCR; TCRdb's copy has only in-frame clones and lacks some. The table lists about 60,000 clones, over 70% of them singletons. Time point reported: week 23, last vaccination. Every vaccine dose comprised 300 ug of mutant IDH1 20-mer peptide plus topical imiquimod. With regard to this clone: The antigen is unknown.

The chain recombines TRBV9 with TRBJ1-1; 7 bases match TRBD1. The specimen was PBMCs, collected from a glioma patient whose treatment included an IDH1 peptide vaccine. The TCR originated in a man between 18 and 35 years old with glioma. CDR3 nucleotides: TGTGCCAGCAGCGAAACAGGGGAGAACACTGAAGCTTTCTTT. Residues: CASSETGENTEAFF. Full variable domain (missing parts from reference TRBV9 and TRBJ1-1): DSGVTQTPKHLITATGQRVTLRCSPRSGDLSVYWYQQSLDQGLQFLIQYYNGEERAKGNILERFSAQQFPDLHSELNLSSLELGDSALYFCASSETGENTEAFFGQGTRLTVV.